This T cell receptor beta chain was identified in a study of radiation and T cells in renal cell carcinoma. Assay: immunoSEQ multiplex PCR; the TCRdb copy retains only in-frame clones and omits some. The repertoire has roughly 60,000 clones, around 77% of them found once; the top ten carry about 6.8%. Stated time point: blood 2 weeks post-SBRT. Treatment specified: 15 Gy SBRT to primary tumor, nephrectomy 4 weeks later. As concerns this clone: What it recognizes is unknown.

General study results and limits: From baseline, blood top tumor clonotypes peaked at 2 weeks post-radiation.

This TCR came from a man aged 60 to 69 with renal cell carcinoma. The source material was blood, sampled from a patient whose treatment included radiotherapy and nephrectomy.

In nucleotides, the CDR3 is TGTGCCAGCAGTGTTATAGCGGGTCAAGAGACCCAGTACTTC. This encodes CASSVIAGQETQYF. The genes are TRBV2 and TRBJ2-5; 7 bases are a match to TRBD2. The CDR3 is 14 amino acids. V lost 4 bases and J lost 2; bases outside the gene matches: 4. Germline V CDR1 and CDR2: SNHLY, FYNNEI. Variable domain in full (rest from reference TRBV2 and TRBJ2-5): EPEVTQTPSHQVTQMGQEVILRCVPISNHLYFYWYRQILGQKVEFLVSFYNNEISEKSEIFDDQFSVERPDGSNFTLKIRSTKLEDSAMYFCASSVIAGQETQYFGPGTRLLVL.